The TCR beta chain under discussion was sequenced for a study of cytomegalovirus exposure and HLA in healthy donors. Study-level results: For most subjects, TCR beta sequences were reported to predict HLA-A and HLA-B alleles with accuracy.

A multiplex PCR was run with 60 Vbeta primers and 13 Jbeta primers. Some clones are missing from TCRdb's copy, which holds only in-frame ones; the method was immunoSEQ multiplex PCR. The table has 120,000 or so clones, about 80% seen once. A note on this clone: The target antigen is unknown.

The V gene end was trimmed by 6 bases and the J gene end by 0 bases; junction bases not matched to a gene: 3. CDR1 and CDR2 (germline): SGHAT, FQNNGV. This CDR3 comprises 15 residues. The specimen sequenced was PBMCs. The receptor comes from a woman between 45 and 65 years old in good health and CMV-seropositive. The chain employs TRBV11-2 and TRBJ2-1; 9 nucleotides agree with TRBD1. DNA for the CDR3: TGTGCCAGCAGGGAACAGGGGGCCTCCTACAATGAGCAGTTCTTC. Its protein is CASREQGASYNEQFF.